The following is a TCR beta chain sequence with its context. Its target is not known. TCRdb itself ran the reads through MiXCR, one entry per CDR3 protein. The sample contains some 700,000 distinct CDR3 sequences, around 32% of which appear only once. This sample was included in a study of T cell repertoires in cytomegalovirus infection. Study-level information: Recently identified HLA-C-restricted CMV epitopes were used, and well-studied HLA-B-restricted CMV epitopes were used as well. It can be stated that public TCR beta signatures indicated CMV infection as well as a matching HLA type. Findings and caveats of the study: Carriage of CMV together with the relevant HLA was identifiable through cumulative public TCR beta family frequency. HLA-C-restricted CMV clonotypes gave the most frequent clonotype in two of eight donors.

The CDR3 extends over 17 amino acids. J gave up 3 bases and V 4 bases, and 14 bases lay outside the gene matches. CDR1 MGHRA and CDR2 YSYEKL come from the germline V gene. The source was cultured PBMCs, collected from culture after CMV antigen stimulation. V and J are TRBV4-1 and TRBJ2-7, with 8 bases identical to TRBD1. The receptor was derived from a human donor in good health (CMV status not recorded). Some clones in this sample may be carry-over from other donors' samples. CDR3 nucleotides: TGCGCCAGCAGCCGGGGGGACAGGAAGACTACCTACTACGAGCAGTACTTC. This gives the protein CASSRGDRKTTYYEQYF.